The clone carrying this T cell receptor beta chain was detected many times. Trimming removed 5 bases from V and 4 bases from J, with 11 bases in between. CDR3 length: 12 residues. Germline CDR1 is GTSNPN and CDR2 is SVGIG (reference sequence). The data stem from a study of T-cell reconstitution after alpha-beta-depleted transplantation in children. During its preparation, the TCRbeta library received unique molecular identifiers. A single record per CDR3 protein comes from TCRdb applying MiXCR to the PCR reads. The table has more than 90,000 distinct CDR3 sequences, roughly 8.4% seen once. The sample consisted of PBMCs from the stem cell graft donor, taken from the stem cell graft. The chain employs TRBV30 and TRBJ1-2; D not certain. This TCR was sampled from a human donor who donated a stem cell graft to a child with congenital amegakaryocytic thrombocytopenia. The CDR3 region has the DNA TGTGCCTGGCAAAACTGGACCTATGGCTACACCTTC. Translating gives CAWQNWTYGYTF.